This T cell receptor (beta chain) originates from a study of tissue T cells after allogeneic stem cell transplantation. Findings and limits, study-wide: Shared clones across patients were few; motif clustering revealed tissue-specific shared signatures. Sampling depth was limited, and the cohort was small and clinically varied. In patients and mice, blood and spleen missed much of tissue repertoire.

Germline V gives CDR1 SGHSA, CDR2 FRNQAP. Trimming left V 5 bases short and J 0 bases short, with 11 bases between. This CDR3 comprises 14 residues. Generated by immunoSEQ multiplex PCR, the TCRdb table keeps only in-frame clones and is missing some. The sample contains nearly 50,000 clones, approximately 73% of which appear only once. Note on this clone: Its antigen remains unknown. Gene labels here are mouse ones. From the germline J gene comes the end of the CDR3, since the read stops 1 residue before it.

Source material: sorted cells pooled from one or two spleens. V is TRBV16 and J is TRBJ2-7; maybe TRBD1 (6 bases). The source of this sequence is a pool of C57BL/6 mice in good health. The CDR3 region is CASSQGHSSYEQYF. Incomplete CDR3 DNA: TGTGCAAGCAGCCAGGGACACAGCTCCTATGAACAGTAC.